The 6 T cell receptor beta chains reported below all come from one sample, sequenced in a study of a mutant IDH1 vaccine in newly diagnosed glioma (dated by TCRdb to about 2021). The time point label of this sample denotes: week 35, safety follow-up. Each vaccine dose, consisting of 300 ug of a 20-mer mutant IDH1 peptide in Montanide, was administered subcutaneously with topical imiquimod. No cognate antigen is known for these TCRs. The library was built by means of the immunoSEQ multiplex PCR assay. TCRdb holds this immuneACCESS table with in-frame rearrangements only. Some clones are missing; in checked studies, unresolved V genes explain under half, and the rest has no known cause. This sample has around 60,000 clones in its table, and roughly 79% of those were observed once. The top ten clones comprise 5% to 7% of the sample. The sequences come from PBMCs, collected from a glioma patient whose treatment included an IDH1 peptide vaccine. Every receptor here comes from a man aged 35 to 55 with glioma.

To note about this clone: The identical CDR3 is also encoded by other nucleotide sequences in the sample. The rearrangement uses TRBV7-9 and TRBJ2-5; D remains ambiguous. This CDR3 is 15 amino acids long. V gave up 3 bases and J gave up 2 bases, with 13 bases separating them. Germline lookup yields CDR1 SEHNR and CDR2 FQNEAQ (reference sequence). CDR3 residues: CASSFARANQETQYF. The CDR3 nucleotides are TGTGCCAGCAGCTTTGCCCGGGCGAATCAAGAGACCCAGTACTTC.

This clone was seen a single time. The chain has TRBV5-7 and TRBJ2-3, with D tentatively TRBD1 (5 bases). TRBV5-7 counts as an open reading frame of uncertain function. This CDR3 is built from 16 residues. The V gene lost 1 base and the J gene lost 2 bases, with 14 bases spanning the gap. The chain's CDR3 is CASSLMGLNSTDTQYF. In DNA, the CDR3 is TGTGCCAGCAGCTTGATGGGGCTGAATTCCACAGATACGCAGTATTTT.

V usage is TRBV7-9 and J usage is TRBJ2-1, with 7 bases matching TRBD1. The V and J ends lost 1 base and 8 bases, in that order; junction bases with no gene match: 5. Germline V gives CDR1 SEHNR, CDR2 FQNEAQ (reference sequence). CDR3 length: 14 residues. CDR3 sequence reads: CASSLDRGGDEQFF. CDR3 in DNA: TGTGCCAGCAGCTTAGACAGGGGTGGGGATGAGCAGTTCTTC.

This sequence joins TRBV5-4 and TRBJ1-2; D remains unclear. The length of the CDR3 is 13 residues. V was cut by 0 bases and J by 3 bases, with 6 bases left in between. CDR1 is SGHNT and CDR2 is YYREEE in the germline V gene (reference sequence). The CDR3 protein is CASSLDSYYGYTF. The DNA of the CDR3 is TGTGCCAGCAGCTTGGACAGCTACTATGGCTACACCTTC.

CDR3 coding DNA: TGTGCCATCAGTGACCGACAGGGGGATGGCTACACCTTC. Translation gives CAISDRQGDGYTF. J is TRBJ1-2 and V is TRBV10-3; 9 bases are shared with TRBD1. V trimming: 3 bases; J trimming: 6 bases; junction bases outside the gene matches: 2. CDR1 ENHRY and CDR2 SYGVKD come from the germline V gene. The CDR3 is 13 residues long.

The chain combines TRBV11-2 with TRBJ1-1; D might be TRBD1 (5 bases). Germline V gene data show CDR1 as SGHAT and CDR2 as FQNNGV. This CDR3 region has 13 residues. V lost 1 base to trimming and J lost 5 bases, with 8 bases between them. The chain's CDR3 is CASSLAGRTEAFF. Here the CDR3 DNA reads TGTGCCAGCAGCTTAGCGGGGCGGACTGAAGCTTTCTTT. The variable domain in full, completed from reference TRBV11-2 and TRBJ1-1, reads EAGVAQSPRYKIIEKRQSVAFWCNPISGHATLYWYQQILGQGPKLLIQFQNNGVVDDSQLPKDRFSAERLKGVDSTLKIQPAKLEDSAVYLCASSLAGRTEAFFGQGTRLTVV.